A single sample is the source of the 13 T cell receptor beta chains below, sequenced in a study of blood T cell repertoires in COVID-19. Some clones are missing from TCRdb's copy, which holds only in-frame ones; the method was immunoSEQ multiplex PCR. The sample has 200,000 to 250,000 clones; approximately 90% are singletons. The specimen sequenced was PBMCs or T cells enriched from blood (not recorded which). The receptors derive from a woman aged 25 to 39 who had recovered from COVID-19.

This clone appeared once. The chain carries TRBV24-1 and TRBJ2-1; weak D call: TRBD2 (6 bases). Germline CDR1 KGHDR, CDR2 SFDVKD. Trimming removed 1 base at V and 8 bases at J, with 17 bases between. This CDR3 has 16 residues. CDR3 sequence reads: CATSDLNGRGRDEQFF. The CDR3 DNA follows: TGTGCCACCAGTGATTTAAACGGGAGAGGCAGGGATGAGCAGTTCTTC.

The chain carries TRBV6-5 and TRBJ1-1, with D tentatively TRBD1 (6 bases). Germline lookup yields CDR1 MNHEY and CDR2 SVGAGI. The V end lost 6 bases, the J end lost 3 bases, and 17 bases lay between the germline ends. CDR3 length equals 15 residues. The CDR3 loop reads CASRFSTGPHTEAFF. CDR3 in DNA: TGTGCCAGCAGATTCTCTACAGGGCCTCACACTGAAGCTTTCTTT.

V is TRBV5-8 and J is TRBJ1-4; a possible D gene is TRBD1 (5 bases). Per germline, CDR1 SGHTS and CDR2 YDEGEE. V lost 2 bases and J lost 0, with 11 bases in between. The CDR3 sequence is 16 residues long. The CDR3 here is CASSLRQFATNEKLFF. CDR3 in DNA: TGTGCCAGCAGCTTACGACAGTTCGCAACTAATGAAAAACTGTTTTTT.

V gene TRBV11-2 combines with J gene TRBJ2-1, with TRBD1 as a possible D gene (6 bases). This CDR3 has 13 amino acids. CDR1 and CDR2 from the germline V gene are SGHAT and FQNNGV. V shed 5 bases and J shed 4 bases, with 9 bases lying between them. CDR3 sequence reads: CASSPDRYNEQFF. CDR3 sequence (DNA): TGTGCCAGCAGCCCCGACAGGTACAATGAGCAGTTCTTC.

This clone was recorded once. The chain employs TRBV18 and TRBJ1-1, with TRBD1 as a possible D gene (5 bases). The V and J ends lost 3 bases and 7 bases respectively, with 12 bases between them. This CDR3 has 13 residues. CDR1 is KGHSH and CDR2 is LQKENI in the germline V gene. In nucleotides, the CDR3 is TGTGCCAGCTCACCTTCTACAGGTGATGAAGCTTTCTTT. It yields the protein CASSPSTGDEAFF.

This chain uses TRBV19 with TRBJ1-1; TRBD1 might be the D (5 bases). From germline, CDR1 is LNHDA and CDR2 SQIVND (reference sequence). V was trimmed by 1 base and J by 5 bases, leaving 20 bases between them. The CDR3 has 17 residues. CDR3 nucleotide sequence: TGTGCCAGTAGTATAGTAGGAGGGGCCAGGTCGAGGACTGAAGCTTTCTTT. The encoded protein is CASSIVGGARSRTEAFF.

The rearrangement uses TRBV5-1 and TRBJ2-1, with 7 bases fitting TRBD2. This CDR3 spans 17 amino acids. Trimming at V came to 4 bases and at J to 0 bases, leaving 10 bases not matched to a gene. Per the germline V gene, CDR1 is SGHRS and CDR2 is YFSETQ. Here the CDR3 reads CASSPMTLAVSYNEQFF. CDR3 bases: TGCGCCAGCAGCCCGATGACTCTAGCGGTCTCCTACAATGAGCAGTTCTTC.

The rearrangement links TRBV28 to TRBJ1-3; 7 bases agree with TRBD1. Germline loops: CDR1 MDHEN, CDR2 SYDVKM. With V trimmed by 3 bases and J by 1 base, 12 bases remained unmatched. The CDR3 extends over 18 amino acids. CDR3 in DNA: TGTGCCAGCAGTTTCTTATCGGTGGAGGGGGCGTCTGGAAACACCATATATTTT. Protein sequence: CASSFLSVEGASGNTIYF. The full variable domain, its missing parts supplied by reference TRBV28 and TRBJ1-3, is DVKVTQSSRYLVKRTGEKVFLECVQDMDHENMFWYRQDPGLGLRLIYFSYDVKMKEKGDIPEGYSVSREKKERFSLILESASTNQTSMYLCASSFLSVEGASGNTIYFGEGSWLTVV.

The chain joins TRBV7-9 to TRBJ1-2; a weak D match, TRBD1 (5 bases). The V and J ends lost 0 bases and 8 bases respectively, with 16 bases between them. The germline V gene encodes CDR1 SEHNR and CDR2 FQNEAQ (reference sequence). The CDR3 is made up of 15 amino acids. The CDR3 coding sequence is TGTGCCAGCAGCTTAGCGGGATGGCAAGGGGTGGGCTACACCTTC. Amino acids: CASSLAGWQGVGYTF.

This clone has a single count. CDR3 in DNA: TGTGCCAGTAGTGAAACTAGCCGGTGGGAGACCCAGTACTTC. Its protein product is CASSETSRWETQYF. This rearrangement joins TRBV19 to TRBJ2-5; weak D call: TRBD2 (6 bases). CDR3 length: 14 amino acids. Deletions cut 5 bases from V and 5 bases from J, with 15 bases between. Per germline, CDR1 LNHDA and CDR2 SQIVND (reference sequence).

The rearrangement links TRBV28 to TRBJ2-7; D is uncertain. CDR3 length: 12 amino acids. CDR1 is MDHEN, CDR2 SYDVKM, per germline. V lost 1 base and J lost 2, with 3 bases in between. CDR3: CASSLSAYEQYF. CDR3 coding DNA: TGTGCCAGCAGTTTATCGGCCTACGAGCAGTACTTC.

The chain is built from TRBV5-6 and TRBJ2-3; unclear D gene. Deletions cut 0 bases from V and 0 bases from J, with 11 bases between. CDR1 and CDR2 (germline): SGHDT, YYEEEE. This CDR3 is 16 amino acids long. The CDR3 nucleotides are TGTGCCAGCAGCTTGGTGGCGCAGAGGAGCACAGATACGCAGTATTTT. Translated, it gives CASSLVAQRSTDTQYF.

The rearrangement links TRBV5-1 to TRBJ2-7; TRBD1 agrees at 8 bases. The CDR3 spans 17 residues. With 0 bases clipped from V and 0 bases from J, the junction kept 8 bases outside the gene matches. Germline assignment: CDR1 SGHRS and CDR2 YFSETQ. This chain's CDR3 is CASSLAKSGTGSYEQYF. The CDR3 DNA sequence: TGCGCCAGCAGCTTGGCCAAATCCGGGACAGGCTCCTACGAGCAGTACTTC.